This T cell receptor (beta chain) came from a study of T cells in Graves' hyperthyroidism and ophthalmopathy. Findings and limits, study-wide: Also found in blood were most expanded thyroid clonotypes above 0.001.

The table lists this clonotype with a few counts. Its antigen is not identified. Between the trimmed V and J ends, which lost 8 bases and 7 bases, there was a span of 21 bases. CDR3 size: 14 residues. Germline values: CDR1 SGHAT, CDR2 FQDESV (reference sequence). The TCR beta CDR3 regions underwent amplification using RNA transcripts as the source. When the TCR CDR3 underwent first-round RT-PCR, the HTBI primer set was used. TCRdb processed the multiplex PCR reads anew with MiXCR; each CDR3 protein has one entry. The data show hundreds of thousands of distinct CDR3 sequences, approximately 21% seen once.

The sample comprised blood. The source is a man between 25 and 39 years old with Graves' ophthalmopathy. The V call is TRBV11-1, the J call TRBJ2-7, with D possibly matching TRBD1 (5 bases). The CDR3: CASRPTGPQREQYF. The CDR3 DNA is TGTGCCAGCCGACCTACAGGTCCCCAAAGGGAGCAGTACTTC. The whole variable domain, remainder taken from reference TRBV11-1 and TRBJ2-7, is EAEVAQSPRYKITEKSQAVAFWCDPISGHATLYWYRQILGQGPELLVQFQDESVVDDSQLPKDRFSAERLKGVDSTLKIQPAELGDSAMYLCASRPTGPQREQYFGPGTRLTVT.